This passage covers 28 T cell receptor beta chains from one sample sequenced in a study of spatial heterogeneity in lung cancer. Study results and caveats: How many expanded intratumoral alpha and beta TCRs were present tracked the tumor mutation count, which was a count of nonsynonymous mutations.

Indicated time point: sample taken at primary tumor resection. The antigens these receptors bind are not known. Each CDR3 protein is one row after TCRdb ran MiXCR on the 5' RACE reads. This sample has about 8,100 distinct CDR3 sequences, with over 5% found just once. Sample: lung tumor tissue, taken at surgery. The receptors here all came from a male donor with early-stage non-small cell lung cancer.

This clonotype counts as medium-sized. The genes are TRBV10-3 and TRBJ1-4, with 9 bases fitting TRBD1. V shed 6 bases and J 0 bases; nucleotides not matched to a gene: 5. Germline assignment: CDR1 ENHRY and CDR2 SYGVKD. The CDR3 spans 16 residues. The CDR3 DNA sequence: TGTGCCATCAGCAAACAGGGGGCTGCAACTAATGAAAAACTGTTTTTT. Translated, it gives CAISKQGAATNEKLFF.

The sample holds many counts of this clonotype. The gene calls are TRBV27 and TRBJ1-1, with 9 bases identical to TRBD1. The V gene end was trimmed by 3 bases and the J gene end by 7 bases; junction bases not matched to a gene: 3. In germline, CDR1 is MNHEY, CDR2 SMNVEV (reference sequence). The CDR3 runs 13 residues. As DNA, the CDR3 is TGTGCCAGCAGTTTTGGGACAGGGCTTGAAGCTTTCTTT. Its translation is CASSFGTGLEAFF.

The CDR3 spells CASRPGGSGQETQYF. Here the CDR3 DNA reads TGCGCCAGCAGACCTGGCGGTAGCGGCCAAGAGACCCAGTACTTC. This sequence joins TRBV5-1 and TRBJ2-5, with D possibly being TRBD2 (6 bases). This CDR3 comprises 15 residues. V was pared by 5 bases and J by 1 base, with 15 bases between. Germline V CDR1 and CDR2: SGHRS, YFSETQ.

The sample holds many counts of this clonotype. The chain couples TRBV2 to TRBJ2-3, with 8 bases identical to TRBD1. Germline V gene data show CDR1 as SNHLY and CDR2 as FYNNEI. CDR3 length: 17 amino acids. V trimming: 3 bases; J trimming: 0 bases; junction bases outside the gene matches: 8. This CDR3 is CASSDPWGQESTDTQYF. In DNA, the CDR3 is TGTGCCAGCAGTGATCCCTGGGGACAGGAGAGCACAGATACGCAGTATTTT.

A few counts support this clonotype. The chain couples TRBV5-1 to TRBJ1-1, with 10 bases matching TRBD1. After removal of 3 bases from V and 4 bases from J, the junction contained 6 bases not matched to a gene. The germline CDR1 and CDR2 sequences are SGHRS and YFSETQ. The CDR3 extends over 15 amino acids. CDR3 DNA: TGCGCCAGCAGCTCGGGACAGGGGTTCGCCACTGAAGCTTTCTTT. It codes for CASSSGQGFATEAFF.

This clonotype was recorded at least ten times. The V gene is TRBV6-5, the J gene TRBJ2-1; TRBD1 matches 9 bases. This CDR3 contains 16 residues. CDR1 and CDR2 (germline): MNHEY, SVGAGI. J gave up 14 bases and V 2 bases, and 16 bases lay outside the gene matches. The CDR3 loop is CASSYGGQGAGSPKFF. As DNA, the CDR3 is TGTGCCAGCAGTTACGGGGGACAGGGAGCCGGGAGCCCCAAGTTCTTC.

By its share, this clonotype is medium-sized. The chain links TRBV30 to TRBJ1-6; no reliable D call. With 8 bases removed from V and 7 bases from J, the gap between germline ends came to 12 bases. Looked up from germline, CDR1 is GTSNPN and CDR2 is SVGIG (reference sequence). The CDR3 is made up of 12 amino acids. The CDR3 sequence is CARSYGNSPLHF. DNA of the CDR3: TGTGCCAGATCCTACGGGAATTCACCCCTCCACTTT.

The table lists this clonotype with many counts. The rearrangement uses TRBV5-4 and TRBJ2-1; D is perhaps TRBD1 (5 bases). CDR3 size: 11 residues. CDR1 is SGHNT and CDR2 is YYREEE in the germline V gene (reference sequence). Trimming took off 4 bases at V and 10 bases at J, with 9 bases between the two ends. This CDR3 reads CASSGAREQFF. Here the CDR3 DNA reads TGTGCCAGCAGCGGGGCCAGGGAGCAGTTCTTC.

This clonotype has a count of ten or more. The chain is built from TRBV12-3 or TRBV12-4 and TRBJ2-4; 7 positions match TRBD2. J gave up 8 bases and V 3 bases, and 4 bases lay outside the gene matches. The CDR3 has 13 amino acids. CDR3 coding DNA: TGTGCCAGCAGTTTGGGAGGGATTGACATTCAGTACTTC. Translation: CASSLGGIDIQYF.

This clonotype has ten or more counts. The chain links TRBV9 to TRBJ2-5; D may be TRBD1 or TRBD2 (5 bases each). The CDR3 loop spans 16 amino acids. Germline assignment: CDR1 SGDLS and CDR2 YYNGEE. Trimming took 0 bases from V and 4 from J, leaving 16 bases between them. CDR3 sequence reads: CASSVEAGRAPETQYF. CDR3 in DNA: TGTGCCAGCAGCGTAGAGGCAGGGCGGGCCCCAGAGACCCAGTACTTC.

By sample share, this clonotype is medium-sized. The chain has TRBV3-1 and TRBJ1-2, with D possibly matching TRBD1 (5 bases). The germline V and J ends were trimmed by 6 bases and 1 base, with 21 bases remaining between them. There are 17 residues in the CDR3. Per germline, CDR1 LGHDT and CDR2 YNNKEL (reference sequence). CDR3 bases: TGTGCCAGCAGTACGGAAGTCATCGGGGGAATTAACTATGGCTACACCTTC. It specifies CASSTEVIGGINYGYTF. Full variable domain (outside the CDR3, taken from reference TRBV3-1 and TRBJ1-2): DTAVSQTPKYLVTQMGNDKSIKCEQNLGHDTMYWYKQDSKKFLKIMFSYNNKELIINETVPNRFSPKSPDKAHLNLHINSLELGDSAVYFCASSTEVIGGINYGYTFGSGTRLTVV.

This clonotype qualifies as medium-sized. The V and J genes are TRBV6-5 and TRBJ1-2; D ambiguous. Germline CDR1 MNHEY, CDR2 SVGAGI. The V end was cut by 2 bases, the J end by 0 bases, with 4 bases between. The length of the CDR3 is 13 residues. The CDR3 spells CASSYRPNYGYTF. The CDR3 DNA is TGTGCCAGCAGTTACAGGCCTAACTATGGCTACACCTTC.

This clonotype has a count of ten or more. This chain links TRBV7-6 with TRBJ1-2, with unresolved D. Germline CDR1 and CDR2: SGHVS and FNYEAQ. The CDR3 contains 15 residues. Trimming took off 0 bases at V and 0 bases at J, with 8 bases between the two ends. The CDR3 nucleotides are TGTGCCAGCAGCTTAGCAAGGACCGCTAACTATGGCTACACCTTC. This codes for CASSLARTANYGYTF.

This clonotype appeared a few times. The chain is built from TRBV19 and TRBJ1-5; TRBD1 aligns across 10 bases. CDR3 length: 19 amino acids. Germline CDR1 and CDR2: LNHDA and SQIVND (reference sequence). Trimming removed 7 bases from V and 0 bases from J; junction bases left unmatched: 15. CDR3 sequence reads: CASTQDRDRGDISNQPQHF. CDR3 coding DNA: TGTGCCAGTACTCAAGACCGGGACAGGGGCGATATTAGCAATCAGCCCCAGCATTTT.

This clonotype was seen at least ten times. The chain joins TRBV20-1 to TRBJ1-1, with D hard to call. Germline V gives CDR1 DFQATT, CDR2 SNEGSKA (reference sequence). V lost 4 bases, J lost 4 bases, and 10 bases lay in between. This CDR3 has 12 amino acids. The DNA of the CDR3 is TGCAGTGCTAATCTGGTCCTCACTGAAGCTTTCTTT. Translation: CSANLVLTEAFF.

This clonotype was found many times. V usage is TRBV3-1 and J usage is TRBJ2-7; 8 nucleotides match TRBD1. CDR3 size: 14 residues. Trimming cost V 4 bases and J 2 bases; bases outside gene matches: 4. Germline assignment: CDR1 LGHDT and CDR2 YNNKEL (reference sequence). In DNA form, the CDR3 reads TGTGCCAGCAGCCCCGACAGGGGAACCTACGAGCAGTACTTC. As protein: CASSPDRGTYEQYF.

This clonotype was observed at least ten times. This rearrangement joins TRBV2 to TRBJ1-5, with TRBD1 matching 7 bases. Trimming at V came to 7 bases and at J to 5 bases, leaving 5 bases not matched to a gene. Germline values: CDR1 SNHLY, CDR2 FYNNEI. The CDR3 covers 13 residues. CDR3 bases: TGTGCCAGCAACAGGGGTGGCGATCAGCCCCAGCATTTT. Translated, it gives CASNRGGDQPQHF.

This clonotype appeared many times. The chain combines TRBV9 with TRBJ1-2; D not certain. The germline V gene has CDR1 SGDLS and CDR2 YYNGEE. The ends were cut back, 2 bases at V and 1 base at J, with 9 bases in the middle. CDR3 length equals 14 residues. CDR3 in DNA: TGTGCCAGCAGCGTCGGCAGCCTTAACTATGGCTACACCTTC. It encodes CASSVGSLNYGYTF.

This clonotype was observed many times. The chain is built from TRBV6-5 and TRBJ1-1, with D unresolved. Looked up from germline, CDR1 is MNHEY and CDR2 is SVGAGI. V was pared by 5 bases and J by 3 bases, with 7 bases between. The CDR3 sequence is 12 residues long. DNA for the CDR3: TGTGCCAGCAGTAGCTTATACACTGAAGCTTTCTTT. It translates to CASSSLYTEAFF.

Many counts were recorded for this clonotype. This sequence joins TRBV12-3 or TRBV12-4 and TRBJ1-6; tentatively, D is TRBD1 (5 bases). The V gene lost 6 bases and the J gene lost 10 bases, with 13 bases spanning the gap. The CDR3 has 13 residues. In DNA, the CDR3 is TGTGCCAGCAGCCAGGGCTTGGGGTCACCCCTCCACTTT. Its translation: CASSQGLGSPLHF.

This clonotype has at least ten counts. The chain links TRBV24-1 to TRBJ2-1; 7 bases map to TRBD1. Per the germline V gene, CDR1 is KGHDR and CDR2 is SFDVKD. V shed 3 bases and J 5 bases; nucleotides not matched to a gene: 3. This CDR3 has 14 amino acids. CDR3 amino acids: CATSDPTGDNEQFF. The CDR3 nucleotides are TGTGCCACCAGTGATCCCACAGGGGACAATGAGCAGTTCTTC.

By share, this clonotype counts as medium-sized. The chain has TRBV11-3 and TRBJ2-3; 7 bases are shared with TRBD2. Germline V gene sequence: CDR1 SGHNT, CDR2 YENEEA. The CDR3 extends over 15 amino acids. Trimming at V came to 5 bases and at J to 6 bases, leaving 11 bases not matched to a gene. The CDR3 here is CASSTGLVFGDTQYF. The DNA for the CDR3 is TGTGCCAGCAGCACCGGACTAGTCTTCGGTGATACGCAGTATTTT.

This clonotype was observed at least ten times. V and J are TRBV20-1 and TRBJ2-3; D tentatively fits TRBD1 or TRBD2 (5 bases each). This CDR3 contains 12 residues. The germline V gene has CDR1 DFQATT and CDR2 SNEGSKA (reference sequence). Trimming stripped 5 bases from V and 2 bases from J, with 8 bases between. The CDR3 protein is CSAGGFTDTQYF. CDR3 DNA: TGCAGTGCTGGGGGATTCACAGATACGCAGTATTTT.

By share, this clonotype counts as medium-sized (0.01 to 0.1%). The CDR3 region is CASRPLPIGTEAFF. The CDR3 DNA follows: TGCGCCAGCAGACCGCTCCCAATTGGCACTGAAGCTTTCTTT. The chain recombines TRBV5-1 with TRBJ1-1, with D uncertain. Trimming cost V 5 bases and J 4 bases, with 15 bases left between them. The CDR3 totals 14 residues. Germline V gives CDR1 SGHRS, CDR2 YFSETQ.

In this sample, this clonotype turned up many times. This chain joins TRBV6-2 or TRBV6-3 and TRBJ1-1, with D possibly TRBD1 on 5 matching bases. The CDR3 has 14 residues. Between the trimmed V and J ends, which lost 4 bases and 0 bases, there was a span of 9 bases. Germline V gene sequence: CDR1 MNHEY, CDR2 SVGEGT. DNA of the CDR3: TGTGCCAGCAGTTTTGGCAGGGTGAACACTGAAGCTTTCTTT. The encoded protein is CASSFGRVNTEAFF.

This clonotype was counted between two and nine times. This chain joins TRBV6-5 and TRBJ2-7; D possibly matches TRBD1 or TRBD2 (5 bases each). V was cut by 6 bases and J by 4 bases, with 16 bases left in between. Germline V gives CDR1 MNHEY, CDR2 SVGAGI. The CDR3 is 14 residues long. CDR3 DNA sequence: TGTGCCAGCAGATCTCCGAGGGGCGCATACGAGCAGTACTTC. Amino acid sequence: CASRSPRGAYEQYF.

This clonotype was seen many times. The V gene is TRBV27, the J gene TRBJ2-3; 10 nucleotides agree with TRBD1. In germline, CDR1 is MNHEY, CDR2 SMNVEV (reference sequence). CDR3 size: 16 residues. With 5 bases clipped from V and 3 bases from J, the junction kept 8 bases outside the gene matches. Written as DNA, the CDR3 is TGTGCCAGCAGTGCTCGACAGGGGGCAGGTACAGATACGCAGTATTTT. This translates into CASSARQGAGTDTQYF.

This clonotype was detected a few times. J is TRBJ2-2 and V is TRBV2; a weak D match, TRBD2 (6 bases). The CDR3 is 15 amino acids. The germline V gene has CDR1 SNHLY and CDR2 FYNNEI. Trimming cost V 2 bases and J 1 base, with 8 bases left between them. CDR3 nucleotides: TGTGCCAGCAGTGAATGGGGGGTGAACACCGGGGAGCTGTTTTTT. This translates into CASSEWGVNTGELFF.